Listed below are T cell receptor beta chains from one sample, sequenced in a study of shared clonotypes between healthy human individuals. TCRdb's table, derived via immunoSEQ multiplex PCR, lists solely in-frame clones and lacks some. The table has roughly 1,600,000 clones, approximately 98.5% seen once; the top ten hold around 0.38%. The source material was naive CD4+ T cells sorted from blood. The source is a man between 25 and 39 years old in good health. Both conserved end residues are part of each CDR3. The D gene is left open where the match is weak. Expanded clones get a size class; other rows say once, few or many, or leave the size out.

CDR3aa: CAISESKRGAYNEQFF; CDR3nt: TGTGCCATCAGTGAGTCGAAGCGGGGCGCCTACAATGAGCAGTTCTTC; v_gene: TRBV10-3; abundance: once; d_gene: TRBD2; j_gene: TRBJ2-1
CDR3aa: CASSASGTGYEKLFF; CDR3nt: TGTGCCAGCAGTGCATCGGGGACAGGGTACGAAAAACTGTTTTTT; v_gene: TRBV6-5; abundance: NA; d_gene: TRBD1; j_gene: TRBJ1-4
CDR3aa: CASHRGLEQYF; CDR3nt: TGTGCCAGTCACCGCGGACTCGAGCAGTACTTC; v_gene: TRBV6-5; abundance: NA; d_gene: NA; j_gene: TRBJ2-7
CDR3aa: CASSLAGETNEKLFF; CDR3nt: TGTGCCAGCAGCTTAGCGGGAGAGACTAATGAAAAACTGTTTTTT; v_gene: TRBV7-9; abundance: NA; d_gene: NA; j_gene: TRBJ1-4
CDR3aa: CASSLSLVSGANVLTF; CDR3nt: TGTGCCAGCAGCTTGTCCCTGGTCTCTGGGGCCAACGTCCTGACTTTC; v_gene: TRBV7-8; abundance: NA; d_gene: NA; j_gene: TRBJ2-6
CDR3aa: CASSVPSGRGNEQFF; CDR3nt: TGTGCCAGCAGTGTACCCAGCGGGAGGGGAAATGAGCAGTTCTTC; v_gene: TRBV2; abundance: NA; d_gene: TRBD2; j_gene: TRBJ2-1
CDR3aa: CAWRRNPNTGELFF; CDR3nt: TGTGCCTGGAGAAGAAACCCGAACACCGGGGAGCTGTTTTTT; v_gene: TRBV30; abundance: NA; d_gene: NA; j_gene: TRBJ2-2
CDR3aa: CASSLQGASDTQYF; CDR3nt: TGTGCCAGCAGCTTACAGGGGGCCTCAGATACGCAGTATTTT; v_gene: TRBV7-2; abundance: NA; d_gene: TRBD1; j_gene: TRBJ2-3
CDR3aa: CASSVAHGPNYEQYF; CDR3nt: TGTGCCAGCAGCGTAGCTCACGGACCCAACTACGAGCAGTACTTC; v_gene: TRBV9; abundance: NA; d_gene: NA; j_gene: TRBJ2-7
CDR3aa: CASSVEPDRRFPSYEQYF; CDR3nt: TGTGCCAGCAGCGTAGAACCGGACAGGCGGTTCCCCTCCTACGAGCAGTACTTC; v_gene: TRBV9; abundance: NA; d_gene: TRBD1; j_gene: TRBJ2-7
CDR3aa: CASSLIPTDTQYF; CDR3nt: TGTGCCAGCTCCCTGATACCCACAGATACGCAGTATTTT; v_gene: TRBV9; abundance: NA; d_gene: NA; j_gene: TRBJ2-3
CDR3aa: CASSYSQPQHF; CDR3nt: TGTGCCAGCAGTTACTCTCAGCCCCAGCATTTT; v_gene: TRBV6-7; abundance: NA; d_gene: NA; j_gene: TRBJ1-5
CDR3aa: CASSNDRGGFEQYF; CDR3nt: TGTGCCAGCTCCAACGACAGGGGGGGCTTCGAGCAGTACTTC; v_gene: TRBV18; abundance: NA; d_gene: TRBD1; j_gene: TRBJ2-7
CDR3aa: CASSSQGAGELFF; CDR3nt: TGTGCCAGCAGCTCACAGGGGGCCGGGGAGCTGTTTTTT; v_gene: TRBV5-4; abundance: NA; d_gene: TRBD1; j_gene: TRBJ2-2
CDR3aa: CATSSSGRELFF; CDR3nt: TGTGCCACCAGCAGCAGCGGGAGGGAGCTGTTTTTT; v_gene: TRBV15; abundance: NA; d_gene: TRBD2; j_gene: TRBJ2-2
CDR3aa: CASTPRGRNTEAFF; CDR3nt: TGTGCCAGCACCCCCCGGGGGAGGAACACTGAAGCTTTCTTT; v_gene: TRBV27; abundance: NA; d_gene: NA; j_gene: TRBJ1-1
CDR3aa: CASSRPGTGDVYGYTF; CDR3nt: TGTGCCAGCAGCCGTCCCGGGACAGGTGATGTCTATGGCTACACCTTC; v_gene: TRBV5-4; abundance: NA; d_gene: TRBD1; j_gene: TRBJ1-2
CDR3aa: CASSSPTGTYYGYTF; CDR3nt: TGTGCCAGCAGCTCCCCGACAGGGACGTACTATGGCTACACCTTC; v_gene: TRBV9; abundance: NA; d_gene: TRBD1; j_gene: TRBJ1-2
CDR3aa: CASSPPGGRAYEQYF; CDR3nt: TGTGCCAGCTCACCACCGGGCGGGAGGGCCTACGAGCAGTACTTC; v_gene: TRBV18; abundance: NA; d_gene: TRBD2; j_gene: TRBJ2-7
CDR3aa: CASSETSLYTGELFF; CDR3nt: TGTGCCAGCAGTGAGACCTCTTTGTACACCGGGGAGCTGTTTTTT; v_gene: TRBV28; abundance: NA; d_gene: NA; j_gene: TRBJ2-2
CDR3aa: CASSPGGGGDTQYF; CDR3nt: TGCGCCAGCAGCCCGGGCGGGGGTGGAGATACGCAGTATTTT; v_gene: TRBV5-1; abundance: once; d_gene: TRBD2; j_gene: TRBJ2-3
CDR3aa: CATRPSGGNTDTQYF; CDR3nt: TGTGCCACCCGCCCGAGCGGGGGTAACACAGATACGCAGTATTTT; v_gene: TRBV15; abundance: NA; d_gene: TRBD2; j_gene: TRBJ2-3
CDR3aa: CASSLWDRANPEQFF; CDR3nt: TGTGCCAGCAGTTTGTGGGACAGGGCGAATCCTGAGCAGTTCTTC; v_gene: TRBV28; abundance: NA; d_gene: TRBD1; j_gene: TRBJ2-1
CDR3aa: CASSPEGERNQPQHF; CDR3nt: TGTGCCAGCTCACCTGAGGGCGAGCGCAATCAGCCCCAGCATTTT; v_gene: TRBV18; abundance: NA; d_gene: NA; j_gene: TRBJ1-5
CDR3aa: CASSLVSGPFYEQYF; CDR3nt: TGTGCCAGCAGCTTGGTATCGGGACCATTCTACGAGCAGTACTTC; v_gene: TRBV5-4; abundance: NA; d_gene: NA; j_gene: TRBJ2-7
CDR3aa: CASRKGRSSYEQYF; CDR3nt: TGTGCCAGCAGAAAAGGGCGGTCAAGCTACGAGCAGTACTTC; v_gene: TRBV6-5; abundance: once; d_gene: NA; j_gene: TRBJ2-7
CDR3aa: CASSFTQGETQYF; CDR3nt: TGTGCCAGCAGCTTTACGCAGGGGGAGACCCAGTACTTC; v_gene: TRBV11-3; abundance: NA; d_gene: NA; j_gene: TRBJ2-5
CDR3aa: CASSVGRNEQFF; CDR3nt: TGTGCCAGCAGCGTAGGCCGCAATGAGCAGTTCTTC; v_gene: TRBV9; abundance: NA; d_gene: NA; j_gene: TRBJ2-1
CDR3aa: CASSTQWDRGTDTQYF; CDR3nt: TGTGCCAGCAGCACCCAGTGGGACAGGGGGACAGATACGCAGTATTTT; v_gene: TRBV7-2; abundance: once; d_gene: TRBD1; j_gene: TRBJ2-3
CDR3aa: CAWSVRSAGDTQYF; CDR3nt: TGTGCCTGGAGTGTTCGTAGCGCGGGAGATACGCAGTATTTT; v_gene: TRBV30; abundance: NA; d_gene: NA; j_gene: TRBJ2-3
CDR3aa: CASSLFYREQYF; CDR3nt: TGTGCCAGCAGCTTATTCTATAGGGAGCAGTACTTC; v_gene: TRBV11-2; abundance: NA; d_gene: NA; j_gene: TRBJ2-7
CDR3aa: CASSPIAGTDNEKLFF; CDR3nt: TGTGCCAGCTCACCAATAGCCGGGACAGATAATGAAAAACTGTTTTTT; v_gene: TRBV18; abundance: NA; d_gene: TRBD1; j_gene: TRBJ1-4
CDR3aa: CASSVSAGGPHEQFF; CDR3nt: TGTGCCAGCAGCGTATCGGCGGGAGGGCCTCATGAGCAGTTCTTC; v_gene: TRBV9; abundance: NA; d_gene: TRBD2; j_gene: TRBJ2-1
CDR3aa: CSVGTGLDYNEQFF; CDR3nt: TGCAGCGTTGGAACGGGACTAGACTACAATGAGCAGTTCTTC; v_gene: TRBV29-1; abundance: NA; d_gene: TRBD2; j_gene: TRBJ2-1
CDR3aa: CASSLVLAEVQETQYF; CDR3nt: TGTGCCAGCAGCTTGGTGCTAGCTGAGGTCCAAGAGACCCAGTACTTC; v_gene: TRBV5-4; abundance: once; d_gene: NA; j_gene: TRBJ2-5
CDR3aa: CASSPGTSGTLGTDTQYF; CDR3nt: TGCGCCAGCAGCCCCGGGACTAGCGGGACCCTCGGCACAGATACGCAGTATTTT; v_gene: TRBV5-1; abundance: NA; d_gene: TRBD2; j_gene: TRBJ2-3